This paragraph covers one TCR beta chain sequence. Its antigen is currently unknown. Distinct nucleotide sequences in the sample also encode this CDR3. For every subset, genomic DNA was evenly distributed across several immunoSEQ plates. Profiled with immunoSEQ multiplex PCR; TCRdb holds only in-frame clones, not every one. This table holds roughly 2.1 million clones, 85% to 95% found once. The data belong to a study of shared clonotypes between healthy human individuals. Study-wide results and caveats: Only blood samples were collected, and tissue repertoires likely differ. Against clonotypes common to all four donors, non-shared ones had lower generation probabilities. Larger estimated richness was generally recorded for naive subsets relative to memory subsets.

Positive CCR7 selection of CD45RO-negative cells yielded the naive CD8 cells, and terminally differentiated effector memory CD45RA+ cells were excluded. In germline, CDR1 is SEHNR, CDR2 FQNEAQ (reference sequence). There are 11 residues in the CDR3. V gave up 4 bases and J gave up 6 bases, with 7 bases separating them. The receptor comes from a man aged 18 to 29 in good health. Some clones in this sample may be carry-over from other donors' samples. The rearrangement joins TRBV7-9 to TRBJ2-7; D ambiguous. Sequenced input: naive CD8+ T cells from PBMCs. The chain's CDR3 is CASSSLGEQYF. The DNA of the CDR3 is TGTGCCAGCAGCTCGCTGGGCGAGCAGTACTTC.